A selection of T cell receptor beta chains follows, all from one sample in a study of blood T cell repertoires in COVID-19. Some clones are missing from TCRdb's copy, which holds only in-frame ones; the method was immunoSEQ multiplex PCR. The data contain 90,000 to 120,000 clones, around 84% of them singletons. Sequenced material: peripheral blood. Receptor source: a human donor in a cohort sampled during active COVID-19. The CDR3 runs from the conserved cysteine through the conserved F or W. Each record gives: J gene, V gene, clone size, D gene, CDR3 DNA, CDR3 protein. A D gene is named only where the DNA matches it firmly. Some rows have no size entry. The others give once, few or many, or a class for an expanded clone.

>TRBJ2-2|TRBV28|.|TRBD1
TGTGCCAGCACGGGACAGCCGAACACCGGGGAGCTGTTTTTT
CASTGQPNTGELFF
>TRBJ2-5|TRBV18|.|.
TGTGCCAGCTACTCCGGGACAGCGTCCGGGGGGACCCAGTACTTC
CASYSGTASGGTQYF
>TRBJ1-2|TRBV3-1/TRBV3-2|.|.
TGTGCCAGCAGCCAATTCCCCGACAGCTCCTTTATCTATGGCTACACCTTC
CASSQFPDSSFIYGYTF
>TRBJ2-5|TRBV4-1|.|TRBD1
TGCGCCAGCAGCCAAGATGGGACAGGGGTATGGGAGACCCAGTACTTC
CASSQDGTGVWETQYF
>TRBJ2-4|TRBV6-2/TRBV6-3|.|.
TGTGCCAGCAGTGCCGGTCTACCCAAAAACATTCAGTACTTC
CASSAGLPKNIQYF
>TRBJ2-1|TRBV30|.|TRBD2
TGTGCCTGGAGTGTAGCGGGAGGGCCTAATGAGCAGTTCTTC
CAWSVAGGPNEQFF
>TRBJ2-3|TRBV2|.|.
TGTGCCAGCAGTGATATCAGTAGCGACGTATCCACAGATACGCAGTATTTT
CASSDISSDVSTDTQYF
>TRBJ1-2|TRBV14|.|.
TGTGCCAGCAGCTTGCCTGGGGCCTATGGCTACACCTTC
CASSLPGAYGYTF
>TRBJ1-2|TRBV7-3|.|TRBD1
TGTGCCAGCAGCCCAGGGACAGGGGGGATCTACGATGGCTACACCTTC
CASSPGTGGIYDGYTF
>TRBJ1-4|TRBV29-1|.|.
TGCAGCGTTGAAGGGACAGAGGCTAATGAAAAACTGTTTTTT
CSVEGTEANEKLFF
>TRBJ1-3|TRBV5-1|.|TRBD1
TGCGCCAGCAGCTTTCAGGGGGCGATCTCTGGAAACACCATATATTTT
CASSFQGAISGNTIYF
>TRBJ1-1|TRBV25-1|.|TRBD1
TGTGCCAGTTCACAACAGGGGGCTACTGAAGCTTTCTTT
CASSQQGATEAFF
>TRBJ2-7|TRBV4-1|.|.
TGCGCCAGCAGCCAAGTGCAACAGGGCTATGGGATGCTCTCTAGCTACGAGCAGTACTTC
CASSQVQQGYGMLSSYEQYF
>TRBJ2-3|TRBV21-1|.|.
TGTGCCAGCGGCCCGGGGGGCCGCACAGATACGCAGTATTTT
CASGPGGRTDTQYF
>TRBJ1-2|TRBV5-1|few|.
TGCGCCAGCAGCCTTTCCCTAACAGGAAACTATGGCTACACCTTC
CASSLSLTGNYGYTF
>TRBJ2-7|TRBV5-1|.|.
TGCGCCAGCAGCCGTAATCGCCGCGACTTGGACTACGAGCAGTACTTC
CASSRNRRDLDYEQYF
>TRBJ2-3|TRBV11-1|.|TRBD2
TGTGCCAGCAGCTTAGCTAGCGGGGGGCAAGATACGCAGTATTTT
CASSLASGGQDTQYF
>TRBJ2-7|TRBV5-1|.|.
TGCGCCAGCAGCTTGGCGGCGGGTTCGGACGAGCAGTACTTC
CASSLAAGSDEQYF
>TRBJ2-5|TRBV4-2|.|.
TGTGCCAGCAGCCAAGATCCAATACCCCAGACGGGTGAGACCCAGTACTTC
CASSQDPIPQTGETQYF
>TRBJ1-3|TRBV11-2|.|.
TGTGCCAGCAGCCCTACAGCCGGCTCTGGAAACACCATATATTTT
CASSPTAGSGNTIYF
>TRBJ1-1|TRBV6-2/TRBV6-3|.|TRBD1
TGTGCCAGCAGTTCGGGACAGACAAGGGTGGGTGAAGCTTTCTTT
CASSSGQTRVGEAFF
>TRBJ1-5|TRBV19|.|.
TGTGCCAGTAGTTCAACCGGGACAAGCAACGATCAGCCCCAGCATTTT
CASSSTGTSNDQPQHF
>TRBJ1-5|TRBV28|.|.
TGTGCCAGCACGGGGGCACGTGGGGGGGTGAATCAGCCCCAGCATTTT
CASTGARGGVNQPQHF
>TRBJ1-2|TRBV28|.|TRBD1
TGTGCCAGCAGTGTCCCCGGGACAGTTAACTATGGCTACACCTTC
CASSVPGTVNYGYTF
>TRBJ1-6|TRBV18|.|.
TGTGCCAGCTCTCAACAGCCAAATTTTCTCAATTCACCCCTCCACTTT
CASSQQPNFLNSPLHF
>TRBJ2-7|TRBV5-6|.|TRBD1
TGTGCCAGCAGGGGGCCAGACAGGGTCTCGTCCTACGAGCAGTACTTC
CASRGPDRVSSYEQYF
>TRBJ2-1|TRBV5-1|.|.
TGCGCCAGCAGCTTGGCCAGCTCCTACAATGAGCAGTTCTTC
CASSLASSYNEQFF
>TRBJ2-3|TRBV2|.|.
TGTGCCAGCAGTCTGACTAGAAACACAGATACGCAGTATTTT
CASSLTRNTDTQYF
>TRBJ2-5|TRBV7-9|.|.
TGTGCCAGCAGCCGGGGGGCGAACAAAGAGACCCAGTACTTC
CASSRGANKETQYF
>TRBJ1-2|TRBV2|.|.
TGTGCCAGCACAGTCGGGACTCAACCCCACTATGGCTACACCTTC
CASTVGTQPHYGYTF
>TRBJ2-5|TRBV28|.|.
TGTGCCAGCAGTTTCCAGGAGACCCAGTACTTC
CASSFQETQYF
>TRBJ2-7|TRBV7-2|.|TRBD2
TGTGCCAGCAGCTCGAGGACTAGCGGGAGGATTTACGAGCAGTACTTC
CASSSRTSGRIYEQYF
>TRBJ1-1|TRBV4-1|.|.
TGCGCCAGCAGCCAATTGGGAGCTGAAGCTTTCTTT
CASSQLGAEAFF
>TRBJ2-3|TRBV18|.|TRBD2
TGTGCCAGCTCTTCGACTAGCGGAACAGATACGCAGTATTTT
CASSSTSGTDTQYF
>TRBJ2-7|TRBV3-1/TRBV3-2|.|TRBD2
TGTGCCAGCAGCCAAGTGGCGGGGGGGATCTACGAGCAGTACTTC
CASSQVAGGIYEQYF
>TRBJ1-2|TRBV28|.|TRBD1
TGTGCCAGCAGTTTCTCCGGGACAGGCTATGGCTACACCTTC
CASSFSGTGYGYTF
>TRBJ2-2|TRBV7-3|.|TRBD2
TGTGCCAGCAGCTTACGCGGGGGGGCCGTGGCCGGGGAGCTGTTTTTT
CASSLRGGAVAGELFF